This is a list of T cell receptor beta chains from one sample in a study of blood T cells in healthy people across ages. TCRdb reprocessed the 5' RACE reads with MiXCR, giving one entry per CDR3 protein. The sample lists about 730,000 distinct CDR3 sequences; roughly two fifths were seen once. The sequencing sample was made of blood. These receptors all come from a woman in her sixties in good health. CDR3s include the opening cysteine and the closing phenylalanine or tryptophan.

TRBV20-1 CSAYPGSRREYGYTF
TRBV18 CASSPPGAGQETQYF
TRBV9 CASERTGGYTF
TRBV20-1 CSAATETQYF
TRBV28 CASRLADYNEQFF
TRBV20-1 CSAKARQWAEAFF
TRBV20-1 CSASRQELYNEQFF
TRBV7-9 CASSLGESFPNTGELFF
TRBV9 CASSGGQVEGQPQHF
TRBV27 CTSTRRGLSADTQYF
TRBV9 CASSVSRGEGNTIYF
TRBV5-5 CASSLGGQPWAEAFF
TRBV12-3/TRBV12-4 CASSLFASRTYEQYF
TRBV7-2 CASSFQGGEQETQYF
TRBV6-2/TRBV6-3 CAIKKGQNMNTEAFF
TRBV7-2 CASSHGQLPPGRYF
TRBV29-1 CSVRDYGIYEQYF